This TCR beta chain is drawn from a study of CD8 T cells in ankylosing spondylitis. MiXCR, run by TCRdb on the 5' RACE reads, gives a single entry per CDR3 protein. Found here are 250,000 to 300,000 distinct CDR3 sequences, 20% of them singletons; the top ten hold about 8.2%. A remark on this clonotype: The antigen is unknown.

The CDR3 length is 15 residues. Germline loops: CDR1 LNHDA, CDR2 SQIVND (reference sequence). Trimming removed 3 bases at V and 0 bases at J, with 9 bases between. General study results and limits: It appeared that ankylosing spondylitis blood was characterized by a TCR beta motif of roughly 8 highly homologous variants.

Sequencing input: blood, either unsorted or a sorted T cell fraction (not recorded which). The chain combines TRBV19 with TRBJ2-1; the D gene is possibly TRBD2 (5 bases). This sequence was found in a male donor with ankylosing spondylitis or in good health (not recorded which). The CDR3 sequence is CASSIERSSYNEQFF. The CDR3 nucleotides are TGTGCCAGTAGTATTGAGCGGAGCTCCTACAATGAGCAGTTCTTC.